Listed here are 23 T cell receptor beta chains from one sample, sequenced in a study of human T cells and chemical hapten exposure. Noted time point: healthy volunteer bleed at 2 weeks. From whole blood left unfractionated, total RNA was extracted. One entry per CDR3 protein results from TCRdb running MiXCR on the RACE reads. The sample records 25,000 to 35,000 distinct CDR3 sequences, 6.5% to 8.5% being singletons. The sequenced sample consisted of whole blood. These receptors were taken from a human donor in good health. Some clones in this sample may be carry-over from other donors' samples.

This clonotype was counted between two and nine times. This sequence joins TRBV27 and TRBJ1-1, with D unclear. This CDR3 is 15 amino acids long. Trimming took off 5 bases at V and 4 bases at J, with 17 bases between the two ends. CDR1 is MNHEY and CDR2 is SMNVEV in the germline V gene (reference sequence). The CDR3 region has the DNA TGTGCCAGCAGTCCCGGTCCCACGGGTGGCACTGAAGCTTTCTTT. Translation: CASSPGPTGGTEAFF.

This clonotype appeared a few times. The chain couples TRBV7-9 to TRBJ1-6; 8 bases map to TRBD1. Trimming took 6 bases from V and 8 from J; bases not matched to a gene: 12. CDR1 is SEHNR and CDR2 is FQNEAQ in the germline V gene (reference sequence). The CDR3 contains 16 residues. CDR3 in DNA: TGTGCCAGCAGTTCCTCTGGACAGGGAGGGTATTCACCCCTCCACTTT. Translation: CASSSSGQGGYSPLHF.

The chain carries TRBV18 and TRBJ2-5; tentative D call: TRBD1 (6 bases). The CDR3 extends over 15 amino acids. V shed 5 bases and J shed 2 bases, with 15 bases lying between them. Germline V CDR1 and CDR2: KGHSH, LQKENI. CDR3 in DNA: TGTGCCAGCTCATCCTCTCAGGGGCCTCAAGAGACCCAGTACTTC. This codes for CASSSSQGPQETQYF. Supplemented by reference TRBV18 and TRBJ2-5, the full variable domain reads NAGVMQNPRHLVRRRGQEARLRCSPMKGHSHVYWYRQLPEEGLKFMVYLQKENIIDESGMPKERFSAEFPKEGPSILRIQQVVRGDSAAYFCASSSSQGPQETQYFGPGTRLLVL.

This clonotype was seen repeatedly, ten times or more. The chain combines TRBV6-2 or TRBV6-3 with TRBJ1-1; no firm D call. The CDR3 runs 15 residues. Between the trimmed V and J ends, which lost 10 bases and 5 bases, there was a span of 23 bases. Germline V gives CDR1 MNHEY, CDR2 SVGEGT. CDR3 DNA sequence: TGTGCCACCGCGGAGCCGTTAGGCTTGTGGACTGAAGCTTTCTTT. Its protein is CATAEPLGLWTEAFF.

DNA of the CDR3: TGTGCCAGCTCACGAGGACAGGGTGATGAAAAACTGTTTTTT. Translating it yields CASSRGQGDEKLFF. The genes are TRBV18 and TRBJ1-4, with 8 bases fitting TRBD1. Germline CDR1 KGHSH, CDR2 LQKENI. The CDR3 length is 14 residues. Germline trimming cut 4 bases from V and 6 bases from J; bases unmatched to any gene: 4.

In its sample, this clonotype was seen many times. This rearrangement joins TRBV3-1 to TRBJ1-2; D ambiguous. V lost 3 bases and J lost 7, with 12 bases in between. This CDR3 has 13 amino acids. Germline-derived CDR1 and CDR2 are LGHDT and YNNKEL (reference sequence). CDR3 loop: CASSHTVNGGYTF. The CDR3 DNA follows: TGTGCCAGCAGCCATACTGTAAATGGTGGCTACACCTTC.

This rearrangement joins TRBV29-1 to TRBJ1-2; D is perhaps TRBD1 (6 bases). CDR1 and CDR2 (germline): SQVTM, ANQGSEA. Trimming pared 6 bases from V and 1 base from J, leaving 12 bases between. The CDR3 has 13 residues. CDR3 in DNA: TGCAGCGTCAGGAGACAGGTTAACTATGGCTACACCTTC. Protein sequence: CSVRRQVNYGYTF.

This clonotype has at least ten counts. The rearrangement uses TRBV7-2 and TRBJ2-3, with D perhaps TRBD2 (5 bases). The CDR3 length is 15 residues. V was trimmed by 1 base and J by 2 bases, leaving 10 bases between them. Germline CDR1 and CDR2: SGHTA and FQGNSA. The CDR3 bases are TGTGCCAGCAGCTTAGGAGGGCTTGCCACAGATACGCAGTATTTT. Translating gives CASSLGGLATDTQYF.

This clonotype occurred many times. CDR3 coding DNA: TGTGCCAGCAGCTTAGAGAGGGAAACTGAAGCTTTCTTT. Its translation: CASSLERETEAFF. V is TRBV7-2 and J is TRBJ1-1; D gene uncertain. Trimming took 1 base from V and 5 from J, leaving 8 bases between them. Germline CDR1 is SGHTA and CDR2 is FQGNSA. This CDR3 is 13 amino acids long.

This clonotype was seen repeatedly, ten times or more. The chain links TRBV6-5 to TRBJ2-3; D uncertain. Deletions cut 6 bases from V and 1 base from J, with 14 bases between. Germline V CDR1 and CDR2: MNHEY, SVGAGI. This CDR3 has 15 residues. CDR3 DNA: TGTGCCAGCAGGGACGGTGCTTCAGGCACAGATACGCAGTATTTT. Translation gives CASRDGASGTDTQYF.

Written as DNA, the CDR3 is TGCAGCGCCGAGACCGGGTTCGGTACCTACGAGCAGTACTTC. This gives the protein CSAETGFGTYEQYF. The chain links TRBV29-1 to TRBJ2-7; no firm D call. The germline CDR1 and CDR2 sequences are SQVTM and ANQGSEA. The CDR3 contains 14 residues. V lost 7 bases and J 2 bases, leaving 18 bases between the germline ends.

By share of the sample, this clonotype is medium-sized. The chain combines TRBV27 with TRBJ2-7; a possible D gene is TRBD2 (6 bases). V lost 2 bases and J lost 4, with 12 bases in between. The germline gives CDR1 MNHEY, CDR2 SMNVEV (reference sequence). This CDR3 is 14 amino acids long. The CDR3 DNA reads TGTGCCAGCAGTTTAGCGCAGGGAGGATACGAGCAGTACTTC. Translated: CASSLAQGGYEQYF.

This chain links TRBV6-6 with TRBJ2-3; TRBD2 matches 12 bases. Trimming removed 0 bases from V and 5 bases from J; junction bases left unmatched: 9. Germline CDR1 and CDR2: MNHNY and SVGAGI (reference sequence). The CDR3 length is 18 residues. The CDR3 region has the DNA TGTGCCAGCAGTTACTCTACTAGCGGGGGGTTGAGAGGAGATACGCAGTATTTT. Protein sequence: CASSYSTSGGLRGDTQYF.

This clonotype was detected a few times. The CDR3, as DNA: TGTGCCAGCAGCCTAACCGGGGAGCGGATCACAGATACGCAGTATTTT. Amino acids: CASSLTGERITDTQYF. The chain employs TRBV28 and TRBJ2-3; tentatively, D is TRBD2 (5 bases). Germline values: CDR1 MDHEN, CDR2 SYDVKM. CDR3 length equals 16 residues. V was cut by 6 bases and J by 2 bases, with 18 bases left in between.

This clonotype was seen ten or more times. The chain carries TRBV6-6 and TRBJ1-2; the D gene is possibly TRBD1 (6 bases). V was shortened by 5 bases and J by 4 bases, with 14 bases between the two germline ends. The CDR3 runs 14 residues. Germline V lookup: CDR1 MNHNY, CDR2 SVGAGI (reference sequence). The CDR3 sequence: CASSGVLDSYGYTF. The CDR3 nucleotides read TGTGCCAGCAGTGGGGTTTTGGACAGCTATGGCTACACCTTC.

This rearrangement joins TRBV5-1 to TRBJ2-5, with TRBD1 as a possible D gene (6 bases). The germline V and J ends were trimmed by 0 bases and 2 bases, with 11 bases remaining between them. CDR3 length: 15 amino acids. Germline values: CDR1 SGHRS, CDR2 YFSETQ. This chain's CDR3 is CASSLDGTQQETQYF. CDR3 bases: TGCGCCAGCAGCTTGGATGGGACACAACAAGAGACCCAGTACTTC.

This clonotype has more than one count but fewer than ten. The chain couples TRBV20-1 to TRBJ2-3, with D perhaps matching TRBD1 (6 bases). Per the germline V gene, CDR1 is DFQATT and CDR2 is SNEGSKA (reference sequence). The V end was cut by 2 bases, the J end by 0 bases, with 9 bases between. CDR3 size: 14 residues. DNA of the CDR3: TGCAGTGCTAGAAGACAGGCCAGCACAGATACGCAGTATTTT. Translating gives CSARRQASTDTQYF.

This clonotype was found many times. The CDR3 region has the DNA TGCGCCAGCAGCTTGGGCAGCAACACCGGGGAGCTGTTTTTT. Protein sequence: CASSLGSNTGELFF. The V gene is TRBV5-1, the J gene TRBJ2-2; no clear D gene. The length of the CDR3 is 14 residues. Germline V gene lookup returns CDR1 SGHRS and CDR2 YFSETQ. Deletions cut 0 bases from V and 2 bases from J, with 5 bases between.

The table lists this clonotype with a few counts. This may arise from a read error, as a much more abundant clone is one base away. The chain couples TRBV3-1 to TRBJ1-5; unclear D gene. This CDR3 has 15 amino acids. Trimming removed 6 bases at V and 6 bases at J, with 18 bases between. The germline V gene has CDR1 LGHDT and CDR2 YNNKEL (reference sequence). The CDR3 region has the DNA TGTGCCAGCAGTTCGGACGGGTGTCGGGGTCAGCCCCAGCATTTT. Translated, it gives CASSSDGCRGQPQHF.

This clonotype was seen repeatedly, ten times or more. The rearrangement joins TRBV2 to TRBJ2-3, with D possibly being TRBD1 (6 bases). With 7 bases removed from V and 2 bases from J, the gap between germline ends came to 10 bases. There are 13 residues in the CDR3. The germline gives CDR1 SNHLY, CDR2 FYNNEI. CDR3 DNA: TGTGCCAGCACGACAGGAACCACAGATACGCAGTATTTT. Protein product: CASTTGTTDTQYF.

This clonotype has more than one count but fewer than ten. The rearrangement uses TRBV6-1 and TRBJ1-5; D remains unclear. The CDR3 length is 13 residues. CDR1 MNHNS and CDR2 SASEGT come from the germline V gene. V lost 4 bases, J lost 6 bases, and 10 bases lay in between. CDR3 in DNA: TGTGCCAGCAGTGGACTCGAGGGTCAGCCCCAGCATTTT. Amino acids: CASSGLEGQPQHF.

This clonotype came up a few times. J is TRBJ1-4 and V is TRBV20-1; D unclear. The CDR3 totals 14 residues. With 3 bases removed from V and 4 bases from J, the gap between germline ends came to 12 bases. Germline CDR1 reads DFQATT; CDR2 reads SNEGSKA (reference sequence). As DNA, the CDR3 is TGCAGTGCTAGTTTGGGGAGAATTAATGAAAAACTGTTTTTT. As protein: CSASLGRINEKLFF.

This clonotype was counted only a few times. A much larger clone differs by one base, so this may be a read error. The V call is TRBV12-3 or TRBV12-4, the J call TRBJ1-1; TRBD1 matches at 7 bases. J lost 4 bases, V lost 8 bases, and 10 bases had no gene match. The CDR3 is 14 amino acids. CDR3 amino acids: CASVYRGLCTEAFF. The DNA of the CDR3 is TGTGCCAGCGTTTACAGGGGTTTGTGCACTGAAGCTTTCTTT.